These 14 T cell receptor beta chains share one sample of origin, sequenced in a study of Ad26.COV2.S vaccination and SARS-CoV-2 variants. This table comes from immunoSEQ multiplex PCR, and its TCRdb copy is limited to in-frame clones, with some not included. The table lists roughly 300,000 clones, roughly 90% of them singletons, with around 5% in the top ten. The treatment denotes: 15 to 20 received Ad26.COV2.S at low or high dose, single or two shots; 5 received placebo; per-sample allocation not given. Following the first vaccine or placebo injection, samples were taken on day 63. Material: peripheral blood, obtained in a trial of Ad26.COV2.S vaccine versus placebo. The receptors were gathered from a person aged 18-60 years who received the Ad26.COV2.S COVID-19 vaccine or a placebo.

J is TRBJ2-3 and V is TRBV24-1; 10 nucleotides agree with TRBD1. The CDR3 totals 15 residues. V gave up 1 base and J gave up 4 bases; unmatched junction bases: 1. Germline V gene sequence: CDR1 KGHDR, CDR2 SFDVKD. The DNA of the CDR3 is TGTGCCACCAGTGATTTCGGGACAGGGGCAGATACGCAGTATTTT. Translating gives CATSDFGTGADTQYF.

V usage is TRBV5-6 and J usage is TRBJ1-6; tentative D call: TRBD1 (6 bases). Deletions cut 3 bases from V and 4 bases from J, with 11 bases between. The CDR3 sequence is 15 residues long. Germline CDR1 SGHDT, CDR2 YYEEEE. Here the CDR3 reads CASSYPDRYNSPLHF. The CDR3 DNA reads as TGTGCCAGCAGCTACCCGGACAGATATAATTCACCCCTCCACTTT.

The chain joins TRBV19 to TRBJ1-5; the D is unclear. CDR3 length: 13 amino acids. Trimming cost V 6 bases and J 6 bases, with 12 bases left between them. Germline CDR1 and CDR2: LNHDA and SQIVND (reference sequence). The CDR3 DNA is TGTGCCAGTAGCAACGACGGACCTCAGCCCCAGCATTTT. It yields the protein CASSNDGPQPQHF.

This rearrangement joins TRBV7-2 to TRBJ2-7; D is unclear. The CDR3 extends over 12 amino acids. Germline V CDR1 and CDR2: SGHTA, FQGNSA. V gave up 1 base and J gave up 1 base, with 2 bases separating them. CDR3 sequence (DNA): TGTGCCAGCAGCTTAGGATCCTACGAGCAGTACTTC. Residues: CASSLGSYEQYF.

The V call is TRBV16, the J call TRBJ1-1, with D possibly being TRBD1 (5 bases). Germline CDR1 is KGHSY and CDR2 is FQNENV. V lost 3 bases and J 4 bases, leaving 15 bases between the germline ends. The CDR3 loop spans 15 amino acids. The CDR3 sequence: CASSQLDITGTEAFF. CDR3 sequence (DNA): TGTGCCAGCAGCCAGTTGGACATTACGGGCACTGAAGCTTTCTTT.

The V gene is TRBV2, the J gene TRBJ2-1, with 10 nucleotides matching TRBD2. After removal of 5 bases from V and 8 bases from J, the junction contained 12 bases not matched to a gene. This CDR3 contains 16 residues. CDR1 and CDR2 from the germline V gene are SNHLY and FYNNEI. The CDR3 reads CASSLERAGGDDEQFF. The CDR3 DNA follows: TGTGCCAGCAGTCTAGAAAGAGCGGGAGGGGACGATGAGCAGTTCTTC.

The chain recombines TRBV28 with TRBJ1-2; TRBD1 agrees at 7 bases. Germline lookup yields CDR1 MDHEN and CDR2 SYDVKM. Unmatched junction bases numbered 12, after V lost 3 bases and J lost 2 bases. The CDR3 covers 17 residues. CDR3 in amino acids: CASSFTPAQGPNYGYTF. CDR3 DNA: TGTGCCAGCAGTTTCACCCCCGCACAGGGGCCCAACTATGGCTACACCTTC.

CDR3 DNA sequence: TGCAGCGTTGATGGGGCAGGGATTAGGGACACTGAAGCTTTCTTT. It translates to CSVDGAGIRDTEAFF. The chain carries TRBV29-1 and TRBJ1-1, with D possibly TRBD1 on 5 matching bases. CDR3 length equals 15 residues. From germline, CDR1 is SQVTM and CDR2 ANQGSEA. The germline V and J ends were trimmed by 3 bases and 3 bases, with 17 bases remaining between them.

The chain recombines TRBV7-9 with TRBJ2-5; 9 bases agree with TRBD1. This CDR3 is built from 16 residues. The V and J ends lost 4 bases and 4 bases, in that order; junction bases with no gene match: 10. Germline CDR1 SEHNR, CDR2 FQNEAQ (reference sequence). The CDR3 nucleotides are TGTGCCAGCAGCTCCCCGGGACAGGGAAAGCTAGAGACCCAGTACTTC. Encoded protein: CASSSPGQGKLETQYF.

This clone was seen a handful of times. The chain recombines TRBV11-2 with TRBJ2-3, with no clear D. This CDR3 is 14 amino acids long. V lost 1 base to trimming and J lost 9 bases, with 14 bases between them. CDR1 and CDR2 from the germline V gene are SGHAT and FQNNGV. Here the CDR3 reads CASSLVGTESTQYF. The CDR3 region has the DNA TGTGCCAGCAGCTTAGTTGGTACCGAATCCACGCAGTATTTT. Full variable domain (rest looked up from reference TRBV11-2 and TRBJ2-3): EAGVAQSPRYKIIEKRQSVAFWCNPISGHATLYWYQQILGQGPKLLIQFQNNGVVDDSQLPKDRFSAERLKGVDSTLKIQPAKLEDSAVYLCASSLVGTESTQYFGPGTRLTVL.

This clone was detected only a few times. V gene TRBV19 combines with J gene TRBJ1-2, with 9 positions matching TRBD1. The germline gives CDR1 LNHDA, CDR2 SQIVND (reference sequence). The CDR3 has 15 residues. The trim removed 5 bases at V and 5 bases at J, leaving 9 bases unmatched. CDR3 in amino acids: CASSPQGQGRYGYTF. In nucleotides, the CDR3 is TGTGCCAGTAGTCCCCAGGGACAGGGTCGGTATGGCTACACCTTC.

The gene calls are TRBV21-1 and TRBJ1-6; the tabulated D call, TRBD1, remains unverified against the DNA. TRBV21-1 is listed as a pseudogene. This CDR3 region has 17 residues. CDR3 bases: TGTGCCAGCAGCAAAGTTCGGGACAGGGCTTATAATTCACCCCTCCACTTT. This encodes CASSKVRDRAYNSPLHF.

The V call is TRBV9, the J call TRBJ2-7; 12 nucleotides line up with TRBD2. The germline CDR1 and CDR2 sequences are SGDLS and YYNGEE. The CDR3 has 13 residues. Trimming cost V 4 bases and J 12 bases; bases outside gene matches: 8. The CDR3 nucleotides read TGTGCCAGCAGCCCGAGGACTAGCGGGACGCTGTACTTC. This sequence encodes CASSPRTSGTLYF. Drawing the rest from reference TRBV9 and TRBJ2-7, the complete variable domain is DSGVTQTPKHLITATGQRVTLRCSPRSGDLSVYWYQQSLDQGLQFLIQYYNGEERAKGNILERFSAQQFPDLHSELNLSSLELGDSALYFCASSPRTSGTLYFGPGTRLTVT.

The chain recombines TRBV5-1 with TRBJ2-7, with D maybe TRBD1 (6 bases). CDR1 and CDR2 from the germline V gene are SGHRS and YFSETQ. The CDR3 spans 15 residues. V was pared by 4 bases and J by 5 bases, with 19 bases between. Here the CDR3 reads CASSNSDRGVHEQYF. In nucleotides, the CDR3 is TGCGCCAGCAGCAATTCGGACAGAGGTGTCCACGAGCAGTACTTC.